The present entry profiles one T cell receptor beta chain with its context. Its antigen is not identified. Use of 60 Vbeta and 13 Jbeta primers characterized the PCR. Repertoires were generated with immunoSEQ multiplex PCR, while TCRdb's copy carries only in-frame clones and drops some. The sample contains roughly 190,000 clones, around four fifths of which appear only once. This sample was included in a study of cytomegalovirus exposure and HLA in healthy donors. Study at large: Approximately 80 million unique TCRs from HLA-typed donors were held in an early data release.

Whole-study results and caveats: Follow-up analysis found HLA locus-dependent TCR association rates, highest for DRB1 and lowest for HLA-C. A later analysis showed HLA-associated TCR beta chains outstripping equally common others in clonal expansion. Researchers counted around 180 TCR beta chains as cytomegalovirus-associated.

The CDR3 runs to 16 residues. Trimming took 5 bases from V and 0 from J; bases not matched to a gene: 6. CDR1 SGHNT and CDR2 YENEEA come from the germline V gene. Sequenced input: PBMCs. V and J are TRBV11-3 and TRBJ2-5; 10 positions agree with TRBD2. The sequence was collected from a woman aged 40 to 49 in good health and CMV-seronegative. In DNA form, the CDR3 reads TGTGCCAGCAGCCCCGGGACTAGCGAGAACCAAGAGACCCAGTACTTC. Translation: CASSPGTSENQETQYF.